Sequencing of this T cell receptor (beta chain) was carried out in a study of CD8 T cells in ankylosing spondylitis. Whole-study results and caveats: As reported, disease-linked clones showed significant enrichment in matched ankylosing spondylitis synovial fluid. Within ankylosing spondylitis blood, a TCR beta motif made up of eight or nine highly homologous variants appeared to be characteristic.

5'-RACE, quantitative and with molecular barcodes, yielded the TCR beta libraries. TCRdb used MiXCR to reprocess the 5' RACE reads, holding one entry per CDR3 protein. The sample lists under 400,000 distinct CDR3 sequences; roughly 10% were seen once. Germline trimming cut 6 bases from V and 14 bases from J; bases unmatched to any gene: 11. The CDR3 is 12 amino acids. This clonotype was recorded many times. Its antigen is unknown. This TCR was sampled from a female donor with ankylosing spondylitis or in good health (not recorded which). Specimen: blood, either unsorted or a sorted T cell fraction (not recorded which). The chain couples TRBV12-3 or TRBV12-4 to TRBJ2-3; 7 nucleotides match TRBD2. In DNA form, the CDR3 reads TGTGCCAGCAGCTCCGGACTGGGAGGGAGGTATTTT. Its translation: CASSSGLGGRYF.